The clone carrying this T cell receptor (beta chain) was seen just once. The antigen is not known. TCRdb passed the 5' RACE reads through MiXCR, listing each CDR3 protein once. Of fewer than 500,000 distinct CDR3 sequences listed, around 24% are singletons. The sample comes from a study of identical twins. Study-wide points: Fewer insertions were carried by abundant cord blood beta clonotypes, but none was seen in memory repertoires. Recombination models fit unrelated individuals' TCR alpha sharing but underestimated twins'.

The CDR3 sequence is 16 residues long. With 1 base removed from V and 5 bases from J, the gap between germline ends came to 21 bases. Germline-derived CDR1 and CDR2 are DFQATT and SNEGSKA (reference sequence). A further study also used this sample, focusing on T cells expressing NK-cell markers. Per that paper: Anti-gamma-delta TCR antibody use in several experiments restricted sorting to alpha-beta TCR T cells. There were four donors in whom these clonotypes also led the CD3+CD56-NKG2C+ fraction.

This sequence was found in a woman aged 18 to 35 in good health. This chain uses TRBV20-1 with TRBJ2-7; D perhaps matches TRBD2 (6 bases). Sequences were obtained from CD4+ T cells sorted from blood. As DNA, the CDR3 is TGCAGTGCTAGAGTCCCCCTAGGCGGGATAGGGAACGAGCAGTACTTC. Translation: CSARVPLGGIGNEQYF.